Sequencing of this T cell receptor (beta chain) was carried out in a study of neoadjuvant anti-PD-1 for oral cavity cancer. The assay was immunoSEQ multiplex PCR, and TCRdb's table has in-frame clones only and misses some. Here the sample spans tens of thousands of clones, 65% to 85% being singletons. The V gene's germline CDR1 is MNHEY and CDR2 SVGAGI. V shed 6 bases and J shed 8 bases, with 16 bases lying between them. The CDR3 has 13 residues. The study, taken as a whole, reports: Each response group had just a few patients in TCR analyses.

For this clone: Its antigen remains unidentified.

This clonotype was obtained from a person aged 35-79 years with oral cavity squamous cell carcinoma. The material sequenced was PBMCs, taken before nivolumab (anti-PD-1) treatment. The chain joins TRBV6-5 to TRBJ1-1; maybe TRBD1 (6 bases). CDR3 amino acids: CASRPRGPTEAFF. The CDR3, as DNA: TGTGCCAGCAGGCCTCGGGGGCCGACGGAAGCTTTCTTT.